This T cell receptor beta chain was captured in a study of blood T cell repertoires in COVID-19. Study-level background: PBMCs, B-cell-depleted T cells, or T cells were the source of the cDNA or gDNA that made up the material.

The Seattle patients, enrolled during active infection, were followed longitudinally. As handled by the study authors: Nucleated cell counts were estimated from reference gene primer amplification. Clones were sequenced by immunoSEQ multiplex PCR, and TCRdb holds only the in-frame ones, with some missing. V, J and clone size derive from that table, while D and trimming were established from the DNA sequence. The sample holds about 140,000 clones, 88% seen once. Germline V CDR1 and CDR2: LNHDA, SQIVND (reference sequence). J lost 3 bases, V lost 6 bases, and 9 bases had no gene match. The length of the CDR3 is 15 residues.

The clonotype comes from a human donor with COVID-19, enrolled during active disease. The donor label of this sample is uncertain. The sample consisted of peripheral blood. The chain recombines TRBV19 with TRBJ1-2, with 8 positions matching TRBD1. CDR3 loop: CASRLTGGGDYGYTF. For the CDR3, the DNA is TGTGCCAGTAGACTCACAGGGGGTGGAGACTATGGCTACACCTTC.